These T cell receptor beta chains were read from a single sample in a study of blood T cell repertoires in COVID-19. Here immunoSEQ multiplex PCR was the method, and the copy in TCRdb shows in-frame clones only, minus some. The sample lists 50,000 to 60,000 clones, 87% occurring once. The material sequenced was peripheral blood. The origin of the receptors is a man aged 40-49 years with COVID-19, enrolled during active disease. Each CDR3 is given with its conserved first and last residue. D genes are given only for firm matches. Size values are once, few and many counts, or a class for expanded clones, and some rows have none.

V,length,J,D,size,CDR3,DNA
TRBV18,17,TRBJ2-2,TRBD2,-,CASSPLRLAINTGELFF,TGTGCCAGCTCACCGTTAAGACTAGCGATTAACACCGGGGAGCTGTTTTTT
TRBV5-6,14,TRBJ2-7,TRBD1,-,CASSLGQGRYEQYF,TGTGCCAGCAGCCTAGGACAGGGGAGGTACGAGCAGTACTTC
TRBV20-1,11,TRBJ2-1,-,-,CSARAGAEQFF,TGCAGTGCTAGAGCTGGAGCTGAGCAGTTCTTC
TRBV12-3/TRBV12-4,13,TRBJ2-7,-,-,CASSLGRVYEQYF,TGTGCCAGCAGTTTGGGCAGGGTTTACGAGCAGTACTTC
TRBV30,12,TRBJ1-6,-,-,CAWRGLGSPLHF,TGTGCCTGGAGGGGGCTGGGTTCACCCCTCCACTTT
TRBV4-1,15,TRBJ1-2,-,once,CASSQEGAEIDGYTF,TGCGCCAGCAGCCAAGAAGGGGCAGAGATTGATGGCTACACCTTC
TRBV5-8,13,TRBJ1-6,-,-,CASSLPGGSPLHF,TGTGCCAGCAGCTTGCCGGGGGGATCACCCCTCCACTTT
TRBV14,14,TRBJ1-4,TRBD1,once,CASSQRQGREKLFF,TGTGCCAGCAGCCAAAGACAGGGTAGAGAAAAACTGTTTTTT
TRBV9,14,TRBJ1-2,TRBD1,few,CASSLGQGAYGYTF,TGTGCCAGCAGCCTGGGACAGGGGGCTTATGGCTACACCTTC
TRBV6-4,16,TRBJ2-1,TRBD2,-,CASSSAAGLAGNEQFF,TGTGCCAGCAGTTCAGCCGCGGGACTAGCGGGCAATGAGCAGTTCTTC
TRBV25-1,18,TRBJ1-1,-,-,CASSPTISQGTIGTEAFF,TGTGCCAGCAGCCCCACGATTTCTCAGGGGACGATCGGCACTGAAGCTTTCTTT
TRBV30,15,TRBJ2-1,TRBD2,-,CAWRAGTSGRNEQFF,TGTGCCTGGAGGGCCGGGACTAGCGGGAGAAATGAGCAGTTCTTC
TRBV13,15,TRBJ2-7,TRBD2,-,CASSRAGGNSYEQYF,TGTGCCAGCAGCCGAGCCGGGGGGAATTCCTACGAGCAGTACTTC
TRBV6-1,13,TRBJ2-3,-,-,CASSEAIADTQYF,TGTGCCAGCAGTGAGGCAATCGCAGATACGCAGTATTTT
TRBV5-8,14,TRBJ2-7,TRBD1,few,CASSQTGGTYEQYF,TGTGCCAGCAGCCAGACAGGGGGGACCTACGAGCAGTACTTC
TRBV11-1,15,TRBJ1-4,TRBD1,-,CASSFLGQLNEKLFF,TGTGCCAGCAGCTTCTTGGGACAGCTCAATGAAAAACTGTTTTTT
TRBV18,14,TRBJ2-5,TRBD1,-,CASSRGQLQETQYF,TGTGCCAGCTCACGGGGACAGCTTCAAGAGACCCAGTACTTC
TRBV10-3,14,TRBJ1-5,TRBD1,-,CAISGTGDRQPQHF,TGTGCCATCAGTGGGACAGGGGATCGTCAGCCCCAGCATTTT
TRBV15,15,TRBJ2-2,-,-,CATSREGHVTGELFF,TGTGCCACCAGCAGAGAGGGACATGTAACCGGGGAGCTGTTTTTT
TRBV19,14,TRBJ2-4,-,once,CASSIPGTRDIQYF,TGTGCCAGTAGTATACCCGGTACCCGGGACATTCAGTACTTC
TRBV19,12,TRBJ2-7,-,-,CASSPLRGEQYF,TGTGCCAGTAGCCCCCTGCGGGGCGAGCAGTACTTC
TRBV5-1,15,TRBJ2-5,-,-,CASSSDPSGKETQYF,TGCGCCAGCAGCTCAGATCCCAGCGGAAAAGAGACCCAGTACTTC
TRBV4-2,15,TRBJ2-5,-,-,CASSQVPDSQETQYF,TGTGCCAGCAGCCAAGTTCCTGACAGTCAAGAGACCCAGTACTTC
TRBV30,14,TRBJ2-2,-,-,CAWKRTTNTGELFF,TGTGCCTGGAAGCGGACCACAAACACCGGGGAGCTGTTTTTT
TRBV5-4,13,TRBJ1-5,TRBD1,-,CASSEGGAEPQHF,TGTGCCAGCAGCGAAGGGGGCGCGGAGCCCCAGCATTTT
TRBV28,17,TRBJ1-1,TRBD1,-,CASSLGDSGLANTEAFF,TGTGCCAGCAGCCTCGGGGACAGCGGGTTAGCCAACACTGAAGCTTTCTTT
TRBV2,14,TRBJ1-1,-,few,CASTPDFGGTEAFF,TGTGCCAGCACCCCGGACTTTGGGGGGACTGAAGCTTTCTTT
TRBV27,14,TRBJ2-7,TRBD1,-,CASSFTGGGYEQYF,TGTGCCAGCAGTTTCACAGGGGGCGGTTACGAGCAGTACTTC
TRBV9,15,TRBJ2-3,TRBD2,-,CASSVIGGGTDTQYF,TGTGCCAGCAGCGTAATCGGGGGGGGCACAGATACGCAGTATTTT
TRBV15,15,TRBJ2-1,TRBD2,-,CATSRDRAGSNEQFF,TGTGCCACCAGCAGAGATCGAGCGGGAAGCAATGAGCAGTTCTTC
TRBV27,14,TRBJ2-1,TRBD2,-,CASSFGGGAGEQFF,TGTGCCAGCAGTTTTGGCGGGGGGGCCGGTGAGCAGTTCTTC
TRBV11-3,19,TRBJ2-5,TRBD2,-,CASSLDPTSGAGAPETQYF,TGTGCCAGCAGCTTAGATCCCACCTCAGGAGCGGGAGCTCCAGAGACCCAGTACTTC
TRBV27,12,TRBJ1-2,-,-,CASSSPGYGYTF,TGTGCCAGCAGCTCCCCCGGCTATGGCTACACCTTC
TRBV19,14,TRBJ1-5,-,-,CASSSYSSNQPQHF,TGTGCCAGTAGTAGTTACAGTAGCAATCAGCCCCAGCATTTT
TRBV5-4,16,TRBJ1-6,TRBD1,-,CASSLAAGGANSPLHF,TGTGCCAGCAGCTTGGCGGCAGGGGGCGCGAATTCACCCCTCCACTTT
TRBV15,16,TRBJ1-3,-,once,CATSRAEGYSGNTIYF,TGTGCCACCAGCAGAGCGGAGGGTTACTCTGGAAACACCATATATTTT
TRBV6-4,16,TRBJ2-1,TRBD2,-,CASSDTGTSVYNEQFF,TGTGCCAGCAGTGACACCGGGACTAGCGTTTACAATGAGCAGTTCTTC
TRBV24-1,18,TRBJ1-5,-,once,CATIATREGGLSNQPQHF,TGTGCCACCATTGCGACCCGTGAGGGCGGCCTTAGCAATCAGCCCCAGCATTTT
TRBV2,14,TRBJ1-4,TRBD1,-,CATRQGPVGGKLFF,TGTGCCACTCGACAGGGGCCGGTGGGGGGAAAACTGTTTTTT
TRBV9,14,TRBJ1-6,-,-,CASRGTFENSPLHF,TGTGCCAGCAGGGGGACTTTCGAGAATTCACCCCTCCACTTT
TRBV5-6,15,TRBJ1-1,TRBD1,-,CASSGPGQMNTEAFF,TGTGCCAGCAGCGGTCCGGGACAGATGAACACTGAAGCTTTCTTT
TRBV29-1,12,TRBJ1-2,-,-,CSVDRGPYGYTF,TGCAGCGTTGACCGAGGCCCCTATGGCTACACCTTC
TRBV28,14,TRBJ1-2,-,-,CASTPPGVRYGYTF,TGTGCCAGCACCCCTCCAGGGGTTCGCTATGGCTACACCTTC
TRBV5-1,15,TRBJ2-1,TRBD2,-,CASSLGGLAGSEQFF,TGCGCCAGCAGCTTGGGGGGACTAGCGGGAAGTGAGCAGTTCTTC
TRBV28,15,TRBJ2-1,-,-,CASSFLQGFNNEQFF,TGTGCCAGCAGCTTCCTCCAGGGATTCAACAATGAGCAGTTCTTC
TRBV28,15,TRBJ1-4,-,-,CASSSPGRANEKLFF,TGTGCCAGCAGCTCCCCCGGGCGGGCTAATGAAAAACTGTTTTTT
TRBV21-1,19,TRBJ1-4,-,-,CASSTKRWGQGATNEKLFF,-
TRBV30,15,TRBJ2-2,TRBD1,-,CACNRGPSNTGELFF,TGTGCCTGCAACAGGGGGCCCTCGAACACCGGGGAGCTGTTTTTT
TRBV28,15,TRBJ1-1,TRBD1,-,CASRLPDRGNTEAFF,TGTGCCAGCAGACTTCCGGACAGGGGGAACACTGAAGCTTTCTTT
TRBV4-1,17,TRBJ1-3,-,-,CASSTGPQGISGNTIYF,TGCGCCAGCAGTACTGGACCCCAGGGCATCTCTGGAAACACCATATATTTT
TRBV7-3,13,TRBJ2-7,-,-,CASSQGTGSEQYF,TGTGCCAGCAGCCAGGGGACCGGAAGCGAGCAGTACTTC
TRBV6-4,13,TRBJ2-1,-,-,CASSESSYNEQFF,TGTGCCAGCAGTGAGTCCAGTTACAATGAGCAGTTCTTC
TRBV4-1,16,TRBJ2-5,TRBD2,-,CASSQIAGGQGETQYF,TGCGCCAGCAGCCAGATAGCGGGGGGGCAGGGTGAGACCCAGTACTTC
TRBV28,15,TRBJ2-5,TRBD2,-,CASSLSQGGRETQYF,TGTGCCAGCAGTTTGAGCCAGGGAGGGAGAGAGACCCAGTACTTC
TRBV19,18,TRBJ2-1,TRBD2,-,CASKRTSGGTSSYNEQFF,TGTGCCAGTAAACGGACTAGCGGGGGGACTAGCTCCTACAATGAGCAGTTCTTC
TRBV11-2,15,TRBJ1-5,TRBD1,-,CASSLGTGGNQPQHF,TGTGCCAGCAGCTTAGGGACAGGGGGCAATCAGCCCCAGCATTTT
TRBV4-1,14,TRBJ2-7,TRBD1,few,CASRQGQGTYEQYF,TGCGCCAGCAGACAGGGACAGGGGACCTACGAGCAGTACTTC
TRBV28,17,TRBJ2-3,TRBD2,-,CASSLRASGSGTDTQYF,TGTGCCAGCAGTTTAAGGGCTAGCGGGAGTGGCACAGATACGCAGTATTTT
TRBV30,13,TRBJ2-7,-,-,CAWSSGTRGEQYF,TGTGCCTGGAGTTCAGGGACTCGTGGCGAGCAGTACTTC